These 27 T cell receptor beta chains share one sample of origin, sequenced in a study of control samples from healthy donors and cancer patients. Data came from immunoSEQ multiplex PCR; TCRdb stores just in-frame clones and leaves some out. The sample lists roughly 130,000 clones; about 92% were seen once. The sample comprised PBMCs. The receptors shown here come from a man aged 50 or older with head and neck cancer.

The V gene is TRBV7-9, the J gene TRBJ1-3; a possible D gene is TRBD1 (5 bases). This CDR3 has 15 residues. Trimming removed 1 base from V and 4 bases from J, with 11 bases in between. In germline, CDR1 is SEHNR, CDR2 FQNEAQ (reference sequence). The DNA of the CDR3 is TGTGCCAGCAGCTTAGGGTCAGGGCTCGGAAACACCATATATTTT. Its protein product is CASSLGSGLGNTIYF. Using reference TRBV7-9 and TRBJ1-3 for the parts outside the CDR3, the full variable domain is DTGVSQNPRHKITKRGQNVTFRCDPISEHNRLYWYRQTLGQGPEFLTYFQNEAQLEKSRLLSDRFSAERPKGSFSTLEIQRTEQGDSAMYLCASSLGSGLGNTIYFGEGSWLTVV.

The V call is TRBV27, the J call TRBJ1-2; a weak D match, TRBD1 (6 bases). CDR1 and CDR2 from the germline V gene are MNHEY and SMNVEV (reference sequence). The CDR3 is 12 amino acids. V lost 6 bases, J lost 8 bases, and 13 bases lay in between. The CDR3 DNA follows: TGTGCCAGCAGCCAGGGGCAGGGAGGCTACACCTTC. Translating gives CASSQGQGGYTF.

V and J are TRBV28 and TRBJ2-5; the D gene could be TRBD1 or TRBD2 (6 bases each). The V gene's germline CDR1 is MDHEN and CDR2 SYDVKM. Trimming pared 5 bases from V and 2 bases from J, leaving 18 bases between. The CDR3 is 16 amino acids. The chain's CDR3 is CASSTGRRDIQETQYF. The CDR3 nucleotides are TGTGCCAGCAGTACGGGTAGGCGGGACATTCAAGAGACCCAGTACTTC.

The J gene is TRBJ2-2, the V gene TRBV21-1; TRBD2 was called by the table and not checked on the DNA. TRBV21-1 is a pseudogene segment. The CDR3 is made up of 22 amino acids. For the CDR3, the DNA is TGTGCCAGCAGGGAGGGCAGATTCCCGGGACTAGCGGGGGCCATAAACACCGGGGAGCTGTTTTTT. This encodes CASREGRFPGLAGAINTGELFF.

This clone has a handful of counts. This sequence joins TRBV13 and TRBJ1-6; 9 bases fit TRBD1. V shed 4 bases and J 10 bases; nucleotides not matched to a gene: 5. CDR1 is PRHDT and CDR2 is FYEKMQ in the germline V gene (reference sequence). The CDR3 runs to 14 residues. DNA for the CDR3: TGTGCCAGCAGCTCGGGACAGGGTCCCTCACCCCTCCACTTT. Encoded protein: CASSSGQGPSPLHF.

V usage is TRBV6-4 and J usage is TRBJ2-2; 8 bases align to TRBD1. With 7 bases clipped from V and 3 bases from J, the junction kept 16 bases outside the gene matches. Germline V gene sequence: CDR1 MRHNA, CDR2 SNTAGT. This CDR3 has 18 amino acids. CDR3 nucleotide sequence: TGTGCCAGCAAGGGTGTCAGGGGGCCAAGACCGGACACCGGGGAGCTGTTTTTT. Translation: CASKGVRGPRPDTGELFF.

This clone was seen only once. The chain combines TRBV7-2 with TRBJ2-3; perhaps TRBD1 as D (6 bases). Germline-derived CDR1 and CDR2 are SGHTA and FQGNSA. The germline V and J ends were trimmed by 3 bases and 1 base, with 11 bases remaining between them. CDR3 length: 15 amino acids. CDR3 nucleotide sequence: TGTGCCAGCAGCTTGTGGGGGCCCGGCACAGATACGCAGTATTTT. Amino acid sequence: CASSLWGPGTDTQYF.

This clone was counted once. The rearrangement uses TRBV4-2 and TRBJ2-3; TRBD2 matches at 13 bases. The CDR3 runs 20 residues. CDR1 LGHNA and CDR2 YNFKEQ come from the germline V gene. The V gene end was trimmed by 4 bases and the J gene end by 6 bases; junction bases not matched to a gene: 19. The CDR3 DNA reads TGTGCCAGCAGCCCAGCCCCTCCTCTACTAGCGGGGGGGGTTGGTGATACGCAGTATTTT. This sequence encodes CASSPAPPLLAGGVGDTQYF.

CDR3 DNA: TGTGCCAGCAGCTTTGGGGGTAAGGGCACAGATACGCAGTATTTT. Its translation: CASSFGGKGTDTQYF. The chain couples TRBV7-3 to TRBJ2-3; D is perhaps TRBD1 or TRBD2 (5 bases each). The V gene lost 3 bases and the J gene lost 1 base, with 11 bases spanning the gap. The CDR3 is 15 residues long. The germline V gene has CDR1 SGHTA and CDR2 FQGTGA.

The chain recombines TRBV2 with TRBJ1-2; D gene unclear. The CDR3 has 12 amino acids. Germline V lookup: CDR1 SNHLY, CDR2 FYNNEI. V was cut by 4 bases and J by 2 bases, with 5 bases left in between. Here the CDR3 reads CASSAMNYGYTF. The CDR3 DNA reads TGTGCCAGCAGTGCGATGAACTATGGCTACACCTTC.

V gene TRBV9 combines with J gene TRBJ2-7; D is possibly TRBD1 (5 bases). Between the trimmed V and J ends, which lost 4 bases and 0 bases, there was a span of 5 bases. CDR1 is SGDLS and CDR2 is YYNGEE in the germline V gene. The CDR3 spans 12 residues. CDR3 sequence reads: CASSTGSYEQYF. The CDR3 DNA sequence: TGTGCCAGCAGCACAGGCTCCTACGAGCAGTACTTC.

This clone has only one observation. The chain uses TRBV18 and TRBJ2-7, with no clear D. The CDR3 is 14 residues long. The ends were cut back, 3 bases at V and 0 bases at J, with 9 bases in the middle. Germline values: CDR1 KGHSH, CDR2 LQKENI. CDR3 sequence: CASSPLQSSYEQYF. The DNA for the CDR3 is TGTGCCAGCTCACCTCTCCAGAGCTCCTACGAGCAGTACTTC.

This chain links TRBV7-2 with TRBJ2-1; D possibly corresponds to TRBD1 (6 bases). From germline, CDR1 is SGHTA and CDR2 FQGNSA. Trimming stripped 5 bases from V and 7 bases from J, with 15 bases between. The CDR3 totals 14 residues. The CDR3 DNA is TGTGCCAGCAGCCTAGGACAGCGTTTGAATGAGCAGTTCTTC. It translates to CASSLGQRLNEQFF.

The J gene is TRBJ1-5, the V gene TRBV30; D unclear. V lost 3 bases and J lost 3, with 15 bases in between. CDR3 length: 15 residues. The germline CDR1 and CDR2 sequences are GTSNPN and SVGIG (reference sequence). This CDR3 is CAWRGRVGLNQPQHF. CDR3 coding DNA: TGTGCCTGGAGAGGGAGAGTAGGCCTCAATCAGCCCCAGCATTTT.

The V call is TRBV19, the J call TRBJ2-2; D is perhaps TRBD2 (5 bases). The length of the CDR3 is 18 residues. V was cut by 3 bases and J by 5 bases, with 22 bases left in between. Germline V gives CDR1 LNHDA, CDR2 SQIVND (reference sequence). DNA for the CDR3: TGTGCCAGTAGTATCCTCTCGGGCCGAGGGTATAGGACCGGGGAGCTGTTTTTT. Its protein is CASSILSGRGYRTGELFF.

The V and J genes are TRBV5-1 and TRBJ1-3; no clear D. Trimming cost V 4 bases and J 0 bases, with 5 bases left between them. This CDR3 region has 13 residues. Germline assignment: CDR1 SGHRS and CDR2 YFSETQ. The CDR3 here is CASSPNSGNTIYF. The CDR3 DNA reads as TGCGCCAGCAGCCCAAACTCTGGAAACACCATATATTTT.

The rearrangement uses TRBV6-2 or TRBV6-3 and TRBJ1-6, with D unresolved. Trimming took 2 bases from V and 4 from J, leaving 6 bases between them. Germline CDR1 and CDR2: MNHEY and SVGEGT. This CDR3 region has 14 residues. DNA of the CDR3: TGTGCCAGCAGTTACCGACGGTATAATTCACCCCTCCACTTT. This gives the protein CASSYRRYNSPLHF.

The V and J genes are TRBV5-4 and TRBJ2-5, with 8 bases aligning to TRBD1. Germline V gene data show CDR1 as SGHNT and CDR2 as YYREEE (reference sequence). Trimming cost V 5 bases and J 4 bases; bases outside gene matches: 16. There are 17 residues in the CDR3. Written as DNA, the CDR3 is TGTGCCAGCAGTCCTAACCTCCTCCTCAGGGGGCGAGAGACCCAGTACTTC. Encoded protein: CASSPNLLLRGRETQYF.

Comments on this clone: Germline and junction disagree at one end, which may indicate a read error. The chain recombines TRBV12-3 or TRBV12-4 with TRBJ2-1; the D is unclear. This CDR3 has 10 residues. Here the CDR3 reads CATVNNEQLF. DNA of the CDR3: TGTGCCACTGTGAACAATGAGCAGCTCTTC.

This clone was seen a handful of times. This chain joins TRBV7-2 and TRBJ1-5; D remains unclear. CDR3 length equals 15 residues. V lost 1 base and J 4 bases, leaving 11 bases between the germline ends. Germline values: CDR1 SGHTA, CDR2 FQGNSA. CDR3 residues: CASSLGLRSNQPQHF. CDR3 bases: TGTGCCAGCAGCTTAGGTCTTAGGAGTAATCAGCCCCAGCATTTT.

This chain links TRBV7-3 with TRBJ2-2, with 8 bases identical to TRBD2. Germline CDR1 and CDR2: SGHTA and FQGTGA. The CDR3 spans 16 residues. The junction had 10 bases not matched to a gene; V was cut back by 5 bases and J by 5 bases. CDR3 sequence reads: CASSPGSGGTTGELFF. The CDR3, as DNA: TGTGCCAGCAGCCCCGGCTCGGGGGGGACTACCGGGGAGCTGTTTTTT.

The rearrangement uses TRBV27 and TRBJ2-3; D perhaps matches TRBD1 (6 bases). CDR1 and CDR2 from the germline V gene are MNHEY and SMNVEV (reference sequence). The CDR3 runs to 14 residues. Trimming cost V 2 bases and J 4 bases, with 10 bases left between them. CDR3 amino acids: CASSLQGRADTQYF. In DNA, the CDR3 is TGTGCCAGCAGTTTACAGGGGCGAGCAGATACGCAGTATTTT.

The chain combines TRBV4-1 with TRBJ2-1, with D possibly matching TRBD2 (7 bases). The germline gives CDR1 MGHRA, CDR2 YSYEKL. The ends were cut back, 0 bases at V and 9 bases at J, with 18 bases in the middle. The CDR3 has 16 amino acids. This chain's CDR3 is CASSQDLVGGPGEQFF. Here the CDR3 DNA reads TGCGCCAGCAGCCAAGACCTTGTGGGGGGGCCGGGTGAGCAGTTCTTC.

This clone was observed a single time. The J gene is TRBJ2-3, the V gene TRBV6-2 or TRBV6-3; 11 nucleotides match TRBD2. This CDR3 has 15 amino acids. V lost 2 bases and J lost 13; bases outside the gene matches: 11. The germline gives CDR1 MNHEY, CDR2 SVGEGT. The chain's CDR3 is CASSYDRLAGGGEYF. CDR3 DNA: TGTGCCAGCAGTTACGATCGGCTAGCGGGGGGAGGGGAGTATTTT.

V and J are TRBV28 and TRBJ1-2; 7 bases are shared with TRBD1. V shed 6 bases and J 8 bases; nucleotides not matched to a gene: 9. Germline V gene data show CDR1 as MDHEN and CDR2 as SYDVKM. The CDR3 is made up of 13 amino acids. The CDR3, as DNA: TGTGCCAGCAGCTCCGACAGGGTCAGGGGCTACACCTTC. This encodes CASSSDRVRGYTF.

This rearrangement joins TRBV20-1 to TRBJ2-7, with D possibly matching TRBD1 (5 bases). CDR1 and CDR2 from the germline V gene are DFQATT and SNEGSKA (reference sequence). V lost 3 bases and J lost 5, with 17 bases in between. The CDR3 has 14 amino acids. As DNA, the CDR3 is TGCAGTGCTAGTCCAGGGATAGGTATCGACGAGCAGTACTTC. Its protein is CSASPGIGIDEQYF.

The chain couples TRBV7-2 to TRBJ2-1; the D gene could be TRBD1 or TRBD2 (5 bases each). There are 14 residues in the CDR3. The germline V and J ends were trimmed by 5 bases and 0 bases, with 8 bases remaining between them. Germline CDR1 is SGHTA and CDR2 is FQGNSA. This CDR3 is CASSAGASYNEQFF. The CDR3 nucleotides are TGTGCCAGCAGCGCCGGGGCCTCCTACAATGAGCAGTTCTTC.